Given below is one T cell receptor beta chain in context. The antigen is unknown. The sample belongs to a study of CD8 T cells in ankylosing spondylitis. Study-level results: Blood of patients with ankylosing spondylitis appeared to be characterized by a TCR beta motif of 8 or 9 highly homologous variants.

Germline CDR1 is SGHRS and CDR2 is YFSETQ. Trimming cost V 0 bases and J 6 bases, with 12 bases left between them. The CDR3 is 15 residues long. TCRdb called the 5' RACE reads again in MiXCR, with one record for every CDR3 protein. This table has about 390,000 distinct CDR3 sequences, about 20% appearing once. The chain recombines TRBV5-1 with TRBJ2-2, with D perhaps matching TRBD1 or TRBD2 (6 bases each). Sequencing was carried out using blood, either unsorted or a sorted T cell fraction (not recorded which). This receptor was taken from a male donor with ankylosing spondylitis. The CDR3: CASSLVRGLAGELFF. The CDR3 DNA sequence: TGCGCCAGCAGCTTGGTCCGGGGGCTCGCCGGGGAGCTGTTTTTT.